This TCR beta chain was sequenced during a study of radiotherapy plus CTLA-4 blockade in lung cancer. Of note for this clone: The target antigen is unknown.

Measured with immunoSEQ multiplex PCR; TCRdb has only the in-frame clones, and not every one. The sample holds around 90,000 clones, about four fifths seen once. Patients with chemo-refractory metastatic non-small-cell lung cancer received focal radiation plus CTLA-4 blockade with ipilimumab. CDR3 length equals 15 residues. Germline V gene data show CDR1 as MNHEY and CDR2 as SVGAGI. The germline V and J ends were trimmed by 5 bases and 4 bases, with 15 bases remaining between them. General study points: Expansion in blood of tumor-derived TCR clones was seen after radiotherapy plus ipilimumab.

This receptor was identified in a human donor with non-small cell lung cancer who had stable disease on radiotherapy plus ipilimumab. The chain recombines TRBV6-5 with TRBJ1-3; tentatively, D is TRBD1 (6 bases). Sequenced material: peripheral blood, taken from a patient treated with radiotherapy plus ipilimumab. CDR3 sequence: CASSRWSQGGNTIYF. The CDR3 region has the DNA TGTGCCAGCAGTCGATGGTCCCAGGGGGGAAACACCATATATTTT.